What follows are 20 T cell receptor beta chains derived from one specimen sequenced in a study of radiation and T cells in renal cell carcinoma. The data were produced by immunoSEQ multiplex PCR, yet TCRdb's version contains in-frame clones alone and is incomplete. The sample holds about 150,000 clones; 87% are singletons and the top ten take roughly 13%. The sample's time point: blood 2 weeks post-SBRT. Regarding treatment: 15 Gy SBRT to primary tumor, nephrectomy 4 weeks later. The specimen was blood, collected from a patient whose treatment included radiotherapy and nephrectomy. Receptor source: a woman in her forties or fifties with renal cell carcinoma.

CDR3 region: CASSGGLDYGYTF. In nucleotides, the CDR3 is TGTGCCAGCAGCGGGGGGCTTGACTATGGCTACACCTTC. This chain connects TRBV6-5 to TRBJ1-2; D possibly corresponds to TRBD1 (6 bases). Deletions cut 6 bases from V and 3 bases from J, with 11 bases between. Germline V gene lookup returns CDR1 MNHEY and CDR2 SVGAGI. There are 13 residues in the CDR3.

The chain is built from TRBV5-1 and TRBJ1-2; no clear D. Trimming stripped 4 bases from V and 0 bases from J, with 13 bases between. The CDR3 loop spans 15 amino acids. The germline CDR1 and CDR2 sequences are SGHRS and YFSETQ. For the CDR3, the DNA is TGCGCCAGCAGCCCCTCCGGAACCCCTAACTATGGCTACACCTTC. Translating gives CASSPSGTPNYGYTF.

Here the CDR3 reads CASGPGTSGGAETQYF. CDR3 nucleotides: TGTGCTAGTGGCCCAGGGACTAGCGGGGGAGCAGAGACCCAGTACTTC. J is TRBJ2-5 and V is TRBV12-5, with TRBD2 matching over 14 bases. This CDR3 comprises 16 residues. Germline loops: CDR1 LGHNT, CDR2 FRNRAP. Unmatched junction bases numbered 7, after V lost 6 bases and J lost 4 bases.

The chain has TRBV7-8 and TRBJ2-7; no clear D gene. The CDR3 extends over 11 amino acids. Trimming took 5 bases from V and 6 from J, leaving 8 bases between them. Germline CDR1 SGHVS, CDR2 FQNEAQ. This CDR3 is CASSPLGEQYF. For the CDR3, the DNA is TGTGCCAGCAGCCCCCTCGGCGAGCAGTACTTC.

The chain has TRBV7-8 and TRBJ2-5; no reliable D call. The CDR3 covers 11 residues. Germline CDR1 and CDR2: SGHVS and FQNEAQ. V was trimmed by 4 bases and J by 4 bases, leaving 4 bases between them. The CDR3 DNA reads TGTGCCAGCAGCTCGATAGAGACCCAGTACTTC. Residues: CASSSIETQYF.

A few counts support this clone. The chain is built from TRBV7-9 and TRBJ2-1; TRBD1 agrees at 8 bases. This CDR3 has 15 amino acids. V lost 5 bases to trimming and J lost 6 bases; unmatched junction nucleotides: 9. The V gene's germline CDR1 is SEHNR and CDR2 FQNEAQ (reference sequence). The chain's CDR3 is CASSPRTGTFNEQFF. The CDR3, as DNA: TGTGCCAGCAGCCCACGGACAGGGACGTTCAATGAGCAGTTCTTC.

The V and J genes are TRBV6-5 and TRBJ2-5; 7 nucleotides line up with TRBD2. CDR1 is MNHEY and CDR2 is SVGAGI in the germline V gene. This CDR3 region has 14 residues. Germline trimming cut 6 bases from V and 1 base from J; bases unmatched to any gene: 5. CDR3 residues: CASRARGVQETQYF. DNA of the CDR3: TGTGCCAGCAGGGCTCGGGGGGTCCAAGAGACCCAGTACTTC.

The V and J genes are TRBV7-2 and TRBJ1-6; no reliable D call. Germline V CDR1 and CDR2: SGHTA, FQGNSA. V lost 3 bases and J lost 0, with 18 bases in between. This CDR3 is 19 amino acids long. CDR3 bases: TGTGCCAGCAGCTTGTTCAGAAGTCCCATTAGCTCCTATAATTCACCCCTCCACTTT. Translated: CASSLFRSPISSYNSPLHF. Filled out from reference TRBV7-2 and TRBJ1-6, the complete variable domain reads GAGVSQSPSNKVTEKGKDVELRCDPISGHTALYWYRQSLGQGLEFLIYFQGNSAPDKSGLPSDRFSAERTGGSVSTLTIQRTQQEDSAVYLCASSLFRSPISSYNSPLHFGNGTRLTVT.

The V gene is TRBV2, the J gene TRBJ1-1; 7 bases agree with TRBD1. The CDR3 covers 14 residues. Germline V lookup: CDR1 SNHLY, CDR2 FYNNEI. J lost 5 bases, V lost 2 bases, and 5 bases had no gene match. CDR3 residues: CASSEIGGGTEAFF. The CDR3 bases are TGTGCCAGCAGTGAAATAGGGGGCGGAACTGAAGCTTTCTTT.

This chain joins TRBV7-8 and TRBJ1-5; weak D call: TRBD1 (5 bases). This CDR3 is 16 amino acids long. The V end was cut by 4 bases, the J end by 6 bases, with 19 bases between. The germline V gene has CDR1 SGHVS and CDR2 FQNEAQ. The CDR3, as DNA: TGTGCCAGCAGCTCCTCCAGGGTCGTACTAGGTCAGCCCCAGCATTTT. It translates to CASSSSRVVLGQPQHF.

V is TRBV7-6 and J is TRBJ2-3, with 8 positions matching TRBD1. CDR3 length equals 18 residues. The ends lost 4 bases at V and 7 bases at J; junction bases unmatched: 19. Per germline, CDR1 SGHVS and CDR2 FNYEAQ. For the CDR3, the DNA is TGTGCCAGCAGCTCTCTACCCCCGGGACAGGCCTCCCCTAATACGCAGTATTTT. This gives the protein CASSSLPPGQASPNTQYF.

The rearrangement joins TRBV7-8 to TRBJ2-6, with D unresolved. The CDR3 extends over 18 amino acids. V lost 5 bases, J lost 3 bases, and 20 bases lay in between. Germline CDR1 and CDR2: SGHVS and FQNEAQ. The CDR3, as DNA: TGTGCCAGCAGCCGGGCGTATGAGGTCACGGATGGGGCCAACGTCCTGACTTTC. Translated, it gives CASSRAYEVTDGANVLTF.

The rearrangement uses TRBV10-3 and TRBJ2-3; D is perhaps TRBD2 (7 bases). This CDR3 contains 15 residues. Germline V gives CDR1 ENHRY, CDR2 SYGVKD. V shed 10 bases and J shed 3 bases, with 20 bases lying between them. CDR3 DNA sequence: TGTGCCACAAGACTAAGGGGGGGCCCGACAGATACGCAGTATTTT. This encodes CATRLRGGPTDTQYF.

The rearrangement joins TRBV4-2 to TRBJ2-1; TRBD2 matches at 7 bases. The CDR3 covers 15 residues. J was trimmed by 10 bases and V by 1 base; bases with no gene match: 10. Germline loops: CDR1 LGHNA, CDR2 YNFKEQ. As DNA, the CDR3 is TGTGCCAGCAGCCAAGGTAGCGGGTTTTTATACGAGCAGTTCTTC. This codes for CASSQGSGFLYEQFF.

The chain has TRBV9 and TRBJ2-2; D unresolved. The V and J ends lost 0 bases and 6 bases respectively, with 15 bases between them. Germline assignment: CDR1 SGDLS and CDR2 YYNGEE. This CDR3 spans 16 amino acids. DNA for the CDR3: TGTGCCAGCAGCGTAGCGATAAGGCAGGATGCCGGGGAGCTGTTTTTT. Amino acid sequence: CASSVAIRQDAGELFF.

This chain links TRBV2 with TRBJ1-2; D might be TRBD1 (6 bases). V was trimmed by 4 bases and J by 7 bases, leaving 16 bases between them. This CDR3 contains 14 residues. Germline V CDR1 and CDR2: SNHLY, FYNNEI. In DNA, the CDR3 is TGTGCCAGCAGTGCGGGGGCCCCTAAAGGTGGCTACACCTTC. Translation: CASSAGAPKGGYTF.

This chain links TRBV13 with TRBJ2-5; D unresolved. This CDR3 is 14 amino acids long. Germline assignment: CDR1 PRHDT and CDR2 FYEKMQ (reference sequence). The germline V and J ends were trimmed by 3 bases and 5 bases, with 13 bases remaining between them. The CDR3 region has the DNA TGTGCCAGCAGCTTTCCAACCTCCGGGGAGACCCAGTACTTC. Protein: CASSFPTSGETQYF.

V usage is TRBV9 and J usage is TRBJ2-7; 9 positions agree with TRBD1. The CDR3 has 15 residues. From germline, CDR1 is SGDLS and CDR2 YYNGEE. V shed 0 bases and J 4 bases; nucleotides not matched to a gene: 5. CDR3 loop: CASSVGLDRGYEQYF. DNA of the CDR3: TGTGCCAGCAGCGTAGGTCTGGACAGGGGATACGAGCAGTACTTC.

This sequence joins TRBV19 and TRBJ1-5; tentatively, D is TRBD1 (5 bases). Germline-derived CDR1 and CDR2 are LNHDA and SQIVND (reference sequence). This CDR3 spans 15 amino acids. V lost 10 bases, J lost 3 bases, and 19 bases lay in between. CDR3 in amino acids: CATTDRDGYNQPQHF. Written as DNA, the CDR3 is TGTGCCACCACCGACCGGGACGGTTACAATCAGCCCCAGCATTTT.

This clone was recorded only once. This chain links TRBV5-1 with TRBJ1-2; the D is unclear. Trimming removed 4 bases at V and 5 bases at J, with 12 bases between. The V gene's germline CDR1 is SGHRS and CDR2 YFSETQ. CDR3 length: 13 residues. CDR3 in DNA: TGCGCCAGCAGCACGACCATAGGGTATGGCTACACCTTC. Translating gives CASSTTIGYGYTF. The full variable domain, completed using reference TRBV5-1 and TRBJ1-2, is KAGVTQTPRYLIKTRGQQVTLSCSPISGHRSVSWYQQTPGQGLQFLFEYFSETQRNKGNFPGRFSGRQFSNSRSEMNVSTLELGDSALYLCASSTTIGYGYTFGSGTRLTVV.